The source of this T cell receptor beta chain is a study of CD8+ T cells in alopecia areata. Whole-study results and caveats: Possibly because of HLA-related factors, TCR sharing was less clear across patients than in mice. Scalp specimens additionally yield sequences from normal skin's resident alphabeta T cells. Lesional scalp exceeded normal scalp in clonality, especially in alopecia totalis/universalis.

V was clipped by 6 bases and J by 2 bases, with 11 bases between them. Germline lookup yields CDR1 SNHLY and CDR2 FYNNEI. The CDR3 is made up of 13 amino acids. Following RNA extraction, reverse transcription yielded cDNA that acted as the sequencing template. Sequenced by immunoSEQ multiplex PCR; TCRdb stores in-frame clones only, minus some. The table records 79,000 or so clones, roughly 66% of them present only once. The treatment denotes: oral pan-JAK inhibitor, 5-10 mg twice daily. A note on this clone: Its antigen is unidentified.

The sequence derives from a human donor with alopecia areata. Sequencing used CD8+ T cells sorted from blood, obtained at week 24, from a patient treated with tofacitinib. The rearrangement joins TRBV2 to TRBJ2-7; possible D gene TRBD1, 5 bases. In DNA form, the CDR3 reads TGTGCCAGCAGGGACACAGTGACCTACGAGCAGTACTTC. It yields the protein CASRDTVTYEQYF.